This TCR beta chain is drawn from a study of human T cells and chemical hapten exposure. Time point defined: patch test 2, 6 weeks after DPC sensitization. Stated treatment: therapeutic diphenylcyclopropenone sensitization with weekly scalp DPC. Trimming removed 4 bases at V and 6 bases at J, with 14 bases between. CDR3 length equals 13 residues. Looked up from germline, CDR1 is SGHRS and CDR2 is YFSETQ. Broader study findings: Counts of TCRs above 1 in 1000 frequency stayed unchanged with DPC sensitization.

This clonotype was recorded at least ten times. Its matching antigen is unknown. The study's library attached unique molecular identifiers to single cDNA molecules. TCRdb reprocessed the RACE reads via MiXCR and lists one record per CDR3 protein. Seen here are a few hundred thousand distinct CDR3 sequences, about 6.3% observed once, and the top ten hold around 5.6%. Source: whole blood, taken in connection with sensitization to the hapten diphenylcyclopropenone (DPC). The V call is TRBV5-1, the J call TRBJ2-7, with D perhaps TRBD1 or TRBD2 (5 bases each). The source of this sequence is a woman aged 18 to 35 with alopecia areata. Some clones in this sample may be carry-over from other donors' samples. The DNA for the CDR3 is TGCGCCAGCAGCCCGGGACCGCCTGTCGAGCAGTACTTC. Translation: CASSPGPPVEQYF.